This entry is about one T cell receptor beta chain. The CDR3 spans 19 residues. Trimming removed 5 bases from V and 0 bases from J; junction bases left unmatched: 13. Germline lookup yields CDR1 SEHNR and CDR2 FQNEAQ (reference sequence). The record originates from a study of blood T cell repertoires in COVID-19. Looking at the study overall: Acute-phase and convalescent COVID-19 samples originated in the United States, Italy and Spain.

Original handling: For nucleated cells, counts were estimated from reference gene primer amplification. The protocol was immunoSEQ multiplex PCR, while the TCRdb copy is restricted to in-frame clones and leaves out a portion. The V and J calls and the clone size are those of that table, but D and trimming were determined from the DNA. The table has some 100,000 clones, approximately 82% seen once. Sequencing was carried out using peripheral blood. The V gene is TRBV7-9, the J gene TRBJ1-5, with 10 positions matching TRBD1. The sequence derives from an elderly woman with active or convalescent COVID-19. The CDR3 coding sequence is TGTGCCAGCAGCCGGGGGGACAGGGGCTCGGACGATAGCAATCAGCCCCAGCATTTT. Protein product: CASSRGDRGSDDSNQPQHF.